This T cell receptor beta chain was sequenced during a study of blood T cell repertoires in COVID-19. In the study overall: Both acute and convalescent COVID-19 samples were obtained from the United States, Italy and Spain. Nucleic acid was either cDNA or gDNA, and it came from T cells, B-cell-depleted T cells, or PBMCs.

Original data processing: Nucleated cell counts were estimated from reference gene primer amplification. Assay used: immunoSEQ multiplex PCR; TCRdb lists only in-frame clones, some missing. The V and J calls and clone size were taken over from that table, and D and trimming were inferred from the DNA. The sample consists of 95,000 to 120,000 clones, 70% to 90% of them appearing once. V shed 2 bases, J shed 7 bases, and the junction held 8 bases outside the gene matches. CDR1 and CDR2 (germline): LGHDT, YNNKEL (reference sequence). This CDR3 is 14 amino acids long. The TCR was taken from a woman in her sixties or seventies who had recovered from COVID-19. Source material: peripheral blood. The V call is TRBV3-1 (or the pseudogene TRBV3-2), the J call TRBJ2-7, with 7 bases lining up with TRBD2. DNA of the CDR3: TGTGCCAGCAGCCAACGGGGGAGGGCGCGGGAGCAGTACTTC. Its protein product is CASSQRGRAREQYF.